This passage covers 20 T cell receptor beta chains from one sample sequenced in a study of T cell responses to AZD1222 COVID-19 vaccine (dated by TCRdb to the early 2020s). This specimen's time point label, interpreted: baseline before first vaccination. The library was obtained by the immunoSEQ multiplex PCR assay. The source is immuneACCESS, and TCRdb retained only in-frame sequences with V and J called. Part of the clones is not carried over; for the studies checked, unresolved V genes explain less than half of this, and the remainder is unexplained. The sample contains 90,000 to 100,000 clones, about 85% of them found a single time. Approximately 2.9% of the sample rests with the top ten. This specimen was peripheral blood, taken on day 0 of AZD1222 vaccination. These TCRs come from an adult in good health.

The CDR3 DNA is TGTGCCAGCAGCTCGAGAGAACTAGCGGTCCCCGACGAGCAGTACGTC. Protein product: CASSSRELAVPDEQYV. The chain carries TRBV9 and TRBJ2-7; 8 bases match TRBD2. Trimming at V came to 4 bases and at J to 5 bases, leaving 14 bases not matched to a gene. Looked up from germline, CDR1 is SGDLS and CDR2 is YYNGEE. This CDR3 contains 16 residues.

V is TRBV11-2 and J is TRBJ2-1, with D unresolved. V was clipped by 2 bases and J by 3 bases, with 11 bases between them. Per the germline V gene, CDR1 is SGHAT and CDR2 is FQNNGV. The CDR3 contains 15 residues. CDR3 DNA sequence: TGTGCCAGCAGCTTAAGGGTCAGCCACTACAATGAGCAGTTCTTC. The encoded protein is CASSLRVSHYNEQFF.

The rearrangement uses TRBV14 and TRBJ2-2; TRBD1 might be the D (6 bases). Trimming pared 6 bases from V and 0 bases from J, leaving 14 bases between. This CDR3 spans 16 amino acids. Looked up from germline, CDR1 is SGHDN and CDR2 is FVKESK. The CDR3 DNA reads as TGTGCCAGCAGTCTCCCCGGGACAACGAACACCGGGGAGCTGTTTTTT. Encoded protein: CASSLPGTTNTGELFF.

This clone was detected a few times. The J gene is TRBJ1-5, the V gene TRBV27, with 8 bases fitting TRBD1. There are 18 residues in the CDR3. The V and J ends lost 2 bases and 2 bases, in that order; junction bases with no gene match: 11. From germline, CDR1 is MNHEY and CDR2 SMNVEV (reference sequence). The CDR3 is CASSLRGAGGEGNQPQHF. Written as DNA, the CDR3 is TGTGCCAGCAGTTTAAGGGGGGCAGGGGGCGAGGGCAATCAGCCCCAGCATTTT.

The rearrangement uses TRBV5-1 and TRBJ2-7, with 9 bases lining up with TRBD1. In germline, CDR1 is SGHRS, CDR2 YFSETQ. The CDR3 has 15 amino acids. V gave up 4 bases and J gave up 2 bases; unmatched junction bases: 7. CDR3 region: CASSRSGTGPYEQYF. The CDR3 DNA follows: TGCGCCAGCAGCCGTTCCGGGACAGGGCCCTACGAGCAGTACTTC.

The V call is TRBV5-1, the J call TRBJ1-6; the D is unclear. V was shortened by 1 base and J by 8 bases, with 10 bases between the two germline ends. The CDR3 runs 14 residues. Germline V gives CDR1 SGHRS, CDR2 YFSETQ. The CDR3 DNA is TGCGCCAGCAGCTTGTCTCGGCCAGATTCACCCCTCCACTTT. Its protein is CASSLSRPDSPLHF.

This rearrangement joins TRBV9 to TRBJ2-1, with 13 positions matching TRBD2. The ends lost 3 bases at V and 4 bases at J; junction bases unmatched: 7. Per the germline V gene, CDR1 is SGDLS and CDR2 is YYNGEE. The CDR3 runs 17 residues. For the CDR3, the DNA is TGTGCCAGCAGCGGGGGACTAGCGGGGATGGGTTACAATGAGCAGTTCTTC. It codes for CASSGGLAGMGYNEQFF.

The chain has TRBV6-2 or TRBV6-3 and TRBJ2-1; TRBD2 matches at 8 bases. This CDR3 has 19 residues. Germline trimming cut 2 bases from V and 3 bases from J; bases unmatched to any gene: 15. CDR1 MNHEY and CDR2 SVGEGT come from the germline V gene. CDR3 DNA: TGTGCCAGCAGTTACGGTGCGGGGGGCCACACAACCTTCTACAATGAGCAGTTCTTC. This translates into CASSYGAGGHTTFYNEQFF.

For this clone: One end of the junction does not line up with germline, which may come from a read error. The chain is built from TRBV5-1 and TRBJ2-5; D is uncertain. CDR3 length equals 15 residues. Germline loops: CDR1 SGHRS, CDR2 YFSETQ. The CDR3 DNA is TGTGCCAGCAGCTTTAGGCCCCAACCACAAGAGACCCAGTACTTC. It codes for CASSFRPQPQETQYF.

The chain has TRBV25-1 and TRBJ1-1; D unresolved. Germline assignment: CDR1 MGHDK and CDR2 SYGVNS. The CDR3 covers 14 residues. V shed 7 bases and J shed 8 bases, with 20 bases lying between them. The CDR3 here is CASTPLVGLHEAFF. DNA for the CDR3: TGTGCCAGCACCCCACTTGTTGGGCTCCACGAAGCTTTCTTT.

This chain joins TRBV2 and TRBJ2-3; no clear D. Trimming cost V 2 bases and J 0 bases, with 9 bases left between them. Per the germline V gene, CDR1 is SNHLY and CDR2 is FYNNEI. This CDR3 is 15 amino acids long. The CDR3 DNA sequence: TGTGCCAGCAGTGAAAGACTGGCTAGCACAGATACGCAGTATTTT. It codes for CASSERLASTDTQYF. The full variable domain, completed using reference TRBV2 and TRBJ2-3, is EPEVTQTPSHQVTQMGQEVILRCVPISNHLYFYWYRQILGQKVEFLVSFYNNEISEKSEIFDDQFSVERPDGSNFTLKIRSTKLEDSAMYFCASSERLASTDTQYFGPGTRLTVL.

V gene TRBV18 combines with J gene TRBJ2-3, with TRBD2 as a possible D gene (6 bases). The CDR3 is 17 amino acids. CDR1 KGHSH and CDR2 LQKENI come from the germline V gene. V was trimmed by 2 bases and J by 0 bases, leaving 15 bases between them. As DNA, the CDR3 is TGTGCCAGCTCACCAGGCAGCAGCGGGCCAAGCACAGATACGCAGTATTTT. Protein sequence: CASSPGSSGPSTDTQYF.

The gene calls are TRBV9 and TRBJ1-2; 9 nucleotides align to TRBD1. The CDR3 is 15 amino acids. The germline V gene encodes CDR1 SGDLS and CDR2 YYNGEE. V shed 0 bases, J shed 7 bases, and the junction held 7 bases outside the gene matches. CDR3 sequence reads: CASSVGPGQGGGYTF. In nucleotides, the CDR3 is TGTGCCAGCAGCGTAGGCCCGGGACAGGGAGGTGGCTACACCTTC.

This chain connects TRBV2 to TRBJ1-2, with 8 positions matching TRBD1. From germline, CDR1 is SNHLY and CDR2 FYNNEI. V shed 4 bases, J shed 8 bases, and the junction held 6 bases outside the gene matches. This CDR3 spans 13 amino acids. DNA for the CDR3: TGTGCCAGCAGTGGCGGGCAGGGGGCAGGCTACACCTTC. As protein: CASSGGQGAGYTF.

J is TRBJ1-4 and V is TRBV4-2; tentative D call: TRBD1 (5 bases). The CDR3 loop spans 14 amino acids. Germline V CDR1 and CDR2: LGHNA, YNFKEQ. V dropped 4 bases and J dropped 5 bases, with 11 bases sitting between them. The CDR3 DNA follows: TGTGCCAGCAGCCTCGACAGTAGGAATGAAAAACTGTTTTTT. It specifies CASSLDSRNEKLFF.

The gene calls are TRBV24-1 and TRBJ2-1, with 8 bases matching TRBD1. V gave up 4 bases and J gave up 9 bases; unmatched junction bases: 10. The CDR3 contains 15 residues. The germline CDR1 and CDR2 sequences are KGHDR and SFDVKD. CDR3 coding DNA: TGTGCCACCAGTGACCAGGACAGGGTATATAGTGAGCAGTTCTTC. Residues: CATSDQDRVYSEQFF.

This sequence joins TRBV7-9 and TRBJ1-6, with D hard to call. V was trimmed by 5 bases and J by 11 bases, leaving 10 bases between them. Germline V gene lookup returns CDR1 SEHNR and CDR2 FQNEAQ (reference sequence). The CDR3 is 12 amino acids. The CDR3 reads CASSTGQAPLHF. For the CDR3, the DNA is TGTGCCAGCAGCACCGGGCAGGCACCCCTCCACTTT.

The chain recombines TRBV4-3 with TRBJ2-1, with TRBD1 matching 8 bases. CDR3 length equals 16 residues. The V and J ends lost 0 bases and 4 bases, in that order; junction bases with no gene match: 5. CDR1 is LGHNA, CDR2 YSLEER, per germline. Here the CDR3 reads CASSQEPGGKYNEQFF. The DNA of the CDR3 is TGCGCCAGCAGCCAAGAGCCAGGGGGCAAGTACAATGAGCAGTTCTTC.

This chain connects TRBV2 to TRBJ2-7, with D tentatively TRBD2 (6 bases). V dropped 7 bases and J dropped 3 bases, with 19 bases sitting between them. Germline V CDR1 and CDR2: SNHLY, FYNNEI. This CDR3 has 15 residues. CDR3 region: CASIPSMGGVYEQYV. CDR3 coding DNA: TGTGCCAGCATACCGAGCATGGGCGGGGTCTACGAGCAGTACGTC.

CDR3 sequence: CASSSQADTEAFF. CDR3 sequence (DNA): TGCGCCAGCAGTTCTCAGGCGGACACTGAAGCTTTCTTT. This rearrangement joins TRBV5-1 to TRBJ1-1; D is undetermined. Trimming pared 5 bases from V and 3 bases from J, leaving 11 bases between. Looked up from germline, CDR1 is SGHRS and CDR2 is YFSETQ. The CDR3 is made up of 13 amino acids.